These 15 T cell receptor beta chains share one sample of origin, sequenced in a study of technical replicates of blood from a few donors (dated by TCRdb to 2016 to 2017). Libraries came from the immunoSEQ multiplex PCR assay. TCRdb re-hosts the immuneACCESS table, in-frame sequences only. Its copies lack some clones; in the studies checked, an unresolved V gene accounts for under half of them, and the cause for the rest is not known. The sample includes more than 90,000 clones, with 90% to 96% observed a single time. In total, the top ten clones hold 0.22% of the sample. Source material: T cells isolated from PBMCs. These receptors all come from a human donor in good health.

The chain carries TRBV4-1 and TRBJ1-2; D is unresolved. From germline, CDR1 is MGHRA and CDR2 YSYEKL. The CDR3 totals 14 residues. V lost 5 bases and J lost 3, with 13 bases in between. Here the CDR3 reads CASSGALGDYGYTF. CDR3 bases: TGCGCCAGCAGCGGAGCACTCGGTGACTATGGCTACACCTTC.

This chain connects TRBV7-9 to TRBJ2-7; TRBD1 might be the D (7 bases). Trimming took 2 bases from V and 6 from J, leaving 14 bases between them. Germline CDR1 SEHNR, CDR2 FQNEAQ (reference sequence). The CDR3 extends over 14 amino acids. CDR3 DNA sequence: TGTGCCAGCAGCTTACGTTCAGGGGGGACCGAGCAGTACTTC. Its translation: CASSLRSGGTEQYF.

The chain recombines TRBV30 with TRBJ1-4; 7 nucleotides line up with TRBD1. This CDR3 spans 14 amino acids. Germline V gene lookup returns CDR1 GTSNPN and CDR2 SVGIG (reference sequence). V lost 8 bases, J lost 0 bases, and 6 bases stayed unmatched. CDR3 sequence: CAGDRRTTNEKLFF. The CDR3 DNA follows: TGTGCCGGGGACAGACGGACAACTAATGAAAAACTGTTTTTT.

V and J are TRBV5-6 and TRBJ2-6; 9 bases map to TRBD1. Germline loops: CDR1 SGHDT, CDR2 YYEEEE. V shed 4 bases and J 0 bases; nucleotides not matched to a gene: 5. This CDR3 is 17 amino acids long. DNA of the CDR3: TGTGCCAGCAGCAAACAGGGGGCCCTCTCTGGGGCCAACGTCCTGACTTTC. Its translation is CASSKQGALSGANVLTF.

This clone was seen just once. The CDR3 loop reads CASSLTGKEEGGYTF. For the CDR3, the DNA is TGTGCCAGCAGCCTGACAGGGAAAGAGGAGGGTGGCTACACCTTC. V and J are TRBV5-8 and TRBJ1-2; 7 positions agree with TRBD1. This CDR3 is built from 15 residues. V lost 4 bases, J lost 7 bases, and 13 bases stayed unmatched. From germline, CDR1 is SGHTS and CDR2 YDEGEE.

The CDR3 here is CASSEWDWKNNEQFF. CDR3 coding DNA: TGTGCCAGCAGTGAATGGGACTGGAAGAACAATGAGCAGTTCTTC. The chain joins TRBV2 to TRBJ2-1, with D possibly matching TRBD2 (6 bases). V shed 2 bases and J shed 5 bases, with 13 bases lying between them. CDR3 length: 15 amino acids. The germline V gene has CDR1 SNHLY and CDR2 FYNNEI.

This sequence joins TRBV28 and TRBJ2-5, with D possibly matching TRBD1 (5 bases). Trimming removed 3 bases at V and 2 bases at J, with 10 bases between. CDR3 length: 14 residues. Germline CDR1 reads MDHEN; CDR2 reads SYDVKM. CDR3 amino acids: CASSLTVRQETQYF. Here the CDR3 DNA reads TGTGCCAGCAGTTTGACAGTAAGGCAAGAGACCCAGTACTTC.

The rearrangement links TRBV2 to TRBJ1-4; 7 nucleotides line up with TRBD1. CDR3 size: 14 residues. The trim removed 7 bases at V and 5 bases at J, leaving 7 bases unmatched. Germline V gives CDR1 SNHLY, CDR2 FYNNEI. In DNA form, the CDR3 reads TGTGCCAGCAAAAGGGACAGTTTAAATGAAAAACTGTTTTTT. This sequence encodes CASKRDSLNEKLFF.

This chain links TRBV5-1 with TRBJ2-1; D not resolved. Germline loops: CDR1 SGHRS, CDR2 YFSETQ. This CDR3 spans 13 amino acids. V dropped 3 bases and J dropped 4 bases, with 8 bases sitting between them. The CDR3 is CASSSDWYNEQFF. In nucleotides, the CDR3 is TGCGCCAGCAGCTCTGACTGGTACAATGAGCAGTTCTTC. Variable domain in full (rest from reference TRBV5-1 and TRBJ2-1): KAGVTQTPRYLIKTRGQQVTLSCSPISGHRSVSWYQQTPGQGLQFLFEYFSETQRNKGNFPGRFSGRQFSNSRSEMNVSTLELGDSALYLCASSSDWYNEQFFGPGTRLTVL.

This chain's CDR3 is CASSPSGRARTGELFF. The DNA for the CDR3 is TGCGCCAGCAGTCCGAGCGGGAGGGCCCGGACCGGGGAGCTGTTTTTT. The chain uses TRBV10-1 and TRBJ2-2; 10 nucleotides line up with TRBD2. This CDR3 is built from 16 residues. Looked up from germline, CDR1 is WNHNN and CDR2 is SYGVQD (reference sequence). The trim removed 5 bases at V and 5 bases at J, leaving 8 bases unmatched.

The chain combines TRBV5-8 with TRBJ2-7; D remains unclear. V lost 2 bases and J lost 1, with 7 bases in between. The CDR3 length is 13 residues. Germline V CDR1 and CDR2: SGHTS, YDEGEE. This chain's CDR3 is CASSFLDSYEQYF. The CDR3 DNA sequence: TGTGCCAGCAGCTTTTTAGATTCCTACGAGCAGTACTTC.

The chain's CDR3 is CASSSGQTPSYEQYF. The CDR3 DNA is TGCGCCAGCAGCTCAGGACAGACTCCATCCTACGAGCAGTACTTC. V and J are TRBV5-1 and TRBJ2-7; D is perhaps TRBD1 (6 bases). The CDR3 contains 15 residues. The V gene's germline CDR1 is SGHRS and CDR2 YFSETQ. V lost 3 bases to trimming and J lost 1 base, with 14 bases between them.

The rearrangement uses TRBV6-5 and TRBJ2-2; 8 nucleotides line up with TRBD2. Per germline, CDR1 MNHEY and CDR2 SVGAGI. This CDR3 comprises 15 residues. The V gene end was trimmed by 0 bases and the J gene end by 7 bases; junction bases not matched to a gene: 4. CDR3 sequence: CASSYSSAGGGELFF. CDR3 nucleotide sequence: TGTGCCAGCAGTTACTCGAGCGCGGGGGGCGGGGAGCTGTTTTTT.

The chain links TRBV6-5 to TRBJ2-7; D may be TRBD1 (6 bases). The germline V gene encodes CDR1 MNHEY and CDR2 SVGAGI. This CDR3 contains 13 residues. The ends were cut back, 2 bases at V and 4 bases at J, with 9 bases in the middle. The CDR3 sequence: CASSYLRGYEQYF. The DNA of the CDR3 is TGTGCCAGCAGTTACCTCAGGGGTTACGAGCAGTACTTC.

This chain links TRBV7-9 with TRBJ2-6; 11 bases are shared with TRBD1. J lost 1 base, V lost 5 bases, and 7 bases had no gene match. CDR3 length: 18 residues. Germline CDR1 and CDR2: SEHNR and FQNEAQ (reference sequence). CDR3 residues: CASSKRDRGASGANVLTF. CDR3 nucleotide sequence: TGTGCCAGCAGCAAGAGGGACAGGGGGGCATCTGGGGCCAACGTCCTGACTTTC. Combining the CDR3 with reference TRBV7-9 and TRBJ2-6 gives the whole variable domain DTGVSQNPRHKITKRGQNVTFRCDPISEHNRLYWYRQTLGQGPEFLTYFQNEAQLEKSRLLSDRFSAERPKGSFSTLEIQRTEQGDSAMYLCASSKRDRGASGANVLTFGAGSRLTVL.